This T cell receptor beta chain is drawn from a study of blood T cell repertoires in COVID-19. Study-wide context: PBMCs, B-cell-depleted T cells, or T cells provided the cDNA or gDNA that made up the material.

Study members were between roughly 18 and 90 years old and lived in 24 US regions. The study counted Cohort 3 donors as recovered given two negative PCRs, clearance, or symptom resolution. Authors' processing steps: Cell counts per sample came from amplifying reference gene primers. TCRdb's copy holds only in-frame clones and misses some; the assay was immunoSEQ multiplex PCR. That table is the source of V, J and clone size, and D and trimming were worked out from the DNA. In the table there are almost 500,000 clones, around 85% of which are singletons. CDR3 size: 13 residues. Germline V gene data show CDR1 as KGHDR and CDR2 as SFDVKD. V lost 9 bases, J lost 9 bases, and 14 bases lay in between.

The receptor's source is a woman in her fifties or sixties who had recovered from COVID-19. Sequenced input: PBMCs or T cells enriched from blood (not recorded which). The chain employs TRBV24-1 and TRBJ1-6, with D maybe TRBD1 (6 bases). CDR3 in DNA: TGTGCCACCCCGGGACACCGTCGTTCACCCCTCCACTTT. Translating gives CATPGHRRSPLHF.